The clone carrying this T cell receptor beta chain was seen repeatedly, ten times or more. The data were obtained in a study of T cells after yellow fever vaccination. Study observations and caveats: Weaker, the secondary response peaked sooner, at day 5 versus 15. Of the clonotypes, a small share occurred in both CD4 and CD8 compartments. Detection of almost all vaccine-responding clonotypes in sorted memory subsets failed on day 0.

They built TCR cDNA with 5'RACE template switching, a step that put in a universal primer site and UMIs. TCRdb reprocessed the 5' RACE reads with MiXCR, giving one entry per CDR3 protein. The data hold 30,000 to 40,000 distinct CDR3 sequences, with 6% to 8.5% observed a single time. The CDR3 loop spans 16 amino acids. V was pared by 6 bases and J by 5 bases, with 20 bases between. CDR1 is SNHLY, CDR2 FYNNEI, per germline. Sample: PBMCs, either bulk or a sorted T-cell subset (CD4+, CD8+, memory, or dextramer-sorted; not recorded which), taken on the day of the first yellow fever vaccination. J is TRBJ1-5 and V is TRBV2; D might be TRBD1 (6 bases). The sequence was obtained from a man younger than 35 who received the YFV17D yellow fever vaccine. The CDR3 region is CASRGDIFGGDQPQHF. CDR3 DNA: TGTGCCAGCAGGGGGGACATATTCGGAGGCGATCAGCCCCAGCATTTT.